One and the same sample provided the 26 T cell receptor beta chains below, sequenced in a study of T cell clones after liver transplantation. TCRdb's table, derived via immunoSEQ multiplex PCR, lists solely in-frame clones and lacks some. In the table there are 90,000 to 120,000 clones, 75% to 90% of which are singletons. Source: CD4+ T cells from blood, taken before liver transplant. These receptors were obtained from a human donor who received a liver transplant.

This chain links TRBV4-2 with TRBJ1-5; 7 bases are shared with TRBD1. This CDR3 region has 16 residues. Germline CDR1 and CDR2: LGHNA and YNFKEQ. Losses at the gene ends were 0 bases for V and 7 bases for J; bases not matched to a gene: 9. The CDR3 DNA sequence: TGTGCCAGCAGCCAAGATGAAGGGGGCTGGGGACAGCCCCAGCATTTT. It encodes CASSQDEGGWGQPQHF.

The chain has TRBV6-5 and TRBJ2-7; 8 nucleotides line up with TRBD1. Germline values: CDR1 MNHEY, CDR2 SVGAGI. The length of the CDR3 is 14 residues. V gave up 6 bases and J gave up 2 bases; unmatched junction bases: 6. CDR3 amino acids: CASRKGQGTYEQYF. CDR3 in DNA: TGTGCCAGCAGGAAAGGACAGGGTACCTACGAGCAGTACTTC.

The chain employs TRBV11-2 and TRBJ1-1; D gene unclear. CDR3 length: 14 residues. Germline lookup yields CDR1 SGHAT and CDR2 FQNNGV. The germline V and J ends were trimmed by 5 bases and 6 bases, with 16 bases remaining between them. CDR3 DNA: TGTGCCAGCAGCCACCTTCAGAGGGCCGCTGAAGCTTTCTTT. It translates to CASSHLQRAAEAFF.

The chain uses TRBV6-5 and TRBJ2-1; D is possibly TRBD2 (5 bases). From germline, CDR1 is MNHEY and CDR2 SVGAGI. The V end was cut by 2 bases, the J end by 4 bases, with 12 bases between. This CDR3 comprises 15 residues. CDR3: CASSYPVGGYNEQFF. The DNA of the CDR3 is TGTGCCAGCAGTTACCCCGTCGGAGGTTACAATGAGCAGTTCTTC.

The count of this clone is one. This chain joins TRBV15 and TRBJ2-1; weak D call: TRBD1 (9 bases). V dropped 4 bases and J dropped 2 bases, with 30 bases sitting between them. Germline V gene sequence: CDR1 LNHNV, CDR2 YYDKDF (reference sequence). The CDR3 has 21 amino acids. The CDR3 region has the DNA TGTGCCACCAGCACACCTACAGGGGGCCGTAGCGGGATGGGTCCCTACAATGAGCAGTTCTTC. Encoded protein: CATSTPTGGRSGMGPYNEQFF.

There are a few counts of this clone. The chain combines TRBV5-8 with TRBJ2-7; possible D gene TRBD2, 6 bases. Germline loops: CDR1 SGHTS, CDR2 YDEGEE. The CDR3 covers 14 residues. V gave up 4 bases and J gave up 5 bases, with 16 bases separating them. The CDR3 here is CASSRGLGNHEQYF. The CDR3 nucleotides read TGTGCCAGCAGCCGGGGACTGGGCAATCACGAGCAGTACTTC.

This clone was detected only once. The CDR3: CASSPDVGRGNEQFF. In DNA form, the CDR3 reads TGCGCCAGCAGCCCAGACGTGGGGAGGGGCAATGAGCAGTTCTTC. V is TRBV10-2 and J is TRBJ2-1, with 7 bases matching TRBD2. V shed 6 bases, J shed 6 bases, and the junction held 11 bases outside the gene matches. Germline-derived CDR1 and CDR2 are WSHSY and SAAADI. The CDR3 is made up of 15 amino acids.

The chain joins TRBV30 to TRBJ1-2; the match to TRBD1 covers 8 bases. CDR1 and CDR2 from the germline V gene are GTSNPN and SVGIG (reference sequence). V dropped 5 bases and J dropped 8; count of bases not matched to a gene: 7. The CDR3 sequence is 12 residues long. The CDR3 sequence: CAWLGTGVGYTF. In nucleotides, the CDR3 is TGTGCCTGGCTGGGGACAGGTGTAGGCTACACCTTC.

The CDR3 bases are TGCGCCAGCAGCTTCGACAGGGTTGGTGAGCAGTTCTTC. It encodes CASSFDRVGEQFF. This chain connects TRBV5-1 to TRBJ2-1; 7 bases align to TRBD1. Germline V gives CDR1 SGHRS, CDR2 YFSETQ. The CDR3 length is 13 residues. The junction had 5 bases not matched to a gene; V was cut back by 2 bases and J by 9 bases.

This clone has only one observation. J is TRBJ2-5 and V is TRBV18, with D perhaps matching TRBD2 (6 bases). V lost 1 base and J lost 5, with 14 bases in between. The CDR3 is 15 residues long. CDR1 is KGHSH and CDR2 is LQKENI in the germline V gene. The CDR3 is CASSPRRDRGETQYF. The DNA of the CDR3 is TGTGCCAGCTCACCACGGAGAGACCGGGGGGAGACCCAGTACTTC.

The V call is TRBV19, the J call TRBJ1-1; unclear D gene. The V gene's germline CDR1 is LNHDA and CDR2 SQIVND (reference sequence). The germline V and J ends were trimmed by 3 bases and 6 bases, with 14 bases remaining between them. This CDR3 spans 14 amino acids. In DNA, the CDR3 is TGTGCCAGTAGTATGAATAGCCTGCGGGCTGAAGCTTTCTTT. Translation gives CASSMNSLRAEAFF.

The chain recombines TRBV28 with TRBJ1-1; D uncertain. Germline assignment: CDR1 MDHEN and CDR2 SYDVKM. The CDR3 has 11 amino acids. V gave up 6 bases and J gave up 1 base, with 3 bases separating them. CDR3 amino acids: CASRRNTEAFF. For the CDR3, the DNA is TGTGCCAGCAGACGGAACACTGAAGCTTTCTTT.

The V call is TRBV7-2, the J call TRBJ2-5; 10 bases are a match to TRBD2. The V and J ends lost 5 bases and 4 bases, in that order; junction bases with no gene match: 7. The CDR3 loop spans 15 amino acids. The germline V gene has CDR1 SGHTA and CDR2 FQGNSA. DNA for the CDR3: TGTGCCAGCAGCCCACCCGGACTAGCGGTAGAGACCCAGTACTTC. It encodes CASSPPGLAVETQYF.

This chain joins TRBV11-3 and TRBJ2-2, with 8 positions matching TRBD2. Germline V lookup: CDR1 SGHNT, CDR2 YENEEA. The CDR3 consists of 15 residues. Unmatched junction bases numbered 8, after V lost 5 bases and J lost 6 bases. CDR3 coding DNA: TGTGCCAGCAGCCCCTCCGCTAGCGGGCCCGGGGAGCTGTTTTTT. Translated: CASSPSASGPGELFF.

The rearrangement joins TRBV27 to TRBJ2-2; 7 nucleotides align to TRBD1. The length of the CDR3 is 17 residues. V shed 1 base and J 4 bases; nucleotides not matched to a gene: 9. Germline V lookup: CDR1 MNHEY, CDR2 SMNVEV (reference sequence). As DNA, the CDR3 is TGTGCCAGCAGTTTATATAGGGGACAGTCCCCCACCGGGGAGCTGTTTTTT. Its protein is CASSLYRGQSPTGELFF.

The rearrangement joins TRBV15 to TRBJ2-1; D gene unclear. The germline V and J ends were trimmed by 2 bases and 2 bases, with 16 bases remaining between them. CDR1 is LNHNV and CDR2 is YYDKDF in the germline V gene (reference sequence). CDR3 length equals 17 residues. CDR3 sequence reads: CATSRTIRTETYNEQFF. The CDR3 DNA reads TGTGCCACCAGCAGAACGATCCGGACGGAAACCTACAATGAGCAGTTCTTC.

The count of this clone is one. Written as DNA, the CDR3 is TGCGCCAGCAGCCAACTCAGGGAGGGCTATGGCTACACCTTC. Translating gives CASSQLREGYGYTF. This chain connects TRBV4-1 to TRBJ1-2, with a tentative D call TRBD1 (5 bases). Germline V gene lookup returns CDR1 MGHRA and CDR2 YSYEKL. Trimming cost V 2 bases and J 4 bases, with 11 bases left between them. This CDR3 is 14 amino acids long.

The chain recombines TRBV7-2 with TRBJ2-2, with D maybe TRBD2 (6 bases). Trimming cost V 4 bases and J 2 bases, with 11 bases left between them. This CDR3 region has 15 residues. Germline CDR1 SGHTA, CDR2 FQGNSA. CDR3 region: CASSSGTANTGELFF. The CDR3 bases are TGTGCCAGCAGCTCCGGGACTGCAAACACCGGGGAGCTGTTTTTT.

The chain links TRBV28 to TRBJ1-1, with a possible D match to TRBD1 (6 bases). The germline V gene encodes CDR1 MDHEN and CDR2 SYDVKM. The CDR3 extends over 15 amino acids. V lost 7 bases and J lost 1, with 16 bases in between. The CDR3 nucleotides are TGTGCCAGCATCCCGCTCACAGGGCCGAACACTGAAGCTTTCTTT. This translates into CASIPLTGPNTEAFF.

This clone turned up a few times. This chain uses TRBV7-2 with TRBJ1-6; a possible D gene is TRBD1 (6 bases). This CDR3 spans 15 amino acids. V was shortened by 0 bases and J by 10 bases, with 13 bases between the two germline ends. CDR1 and CDR2 (germline): SGHTA, FQGNSA. The CDR3 nucleotides are TGTGCCAGCAGCTTAGCGGGCAGGGGAGACTCACCCCTCCACTTT. Translating it yields CASSLAGRGDSPLHF.

The rearrangement uses TRBV11-1 and TRBJ2-7; no firm D call. Trimming took off 4 bases at V and 7 bases at J, with 11 bases between the two ends. The CDR3 consists of 12 residues. The V gene's germline CDR1 is SGHAT and CDR2 FQDESV (reference sequence). CDR3 nucleotides: TGTGCCAGCAGCTCGACAAGTTGGGAGCAGTACTTC. Protein product: CASSSTSWEQYF.

This rearrangement joins TRBV30 to TRBJ2-5; tentative D call: TRBD1 (6 bases). The end of the DNA is better explained by TRBJ2-7, so the J call may be wrong. Germline assignment: CDR1 GTSNPN and CDR2 SVGIG (reference sequence). The CDR3 has 13 amino acids. CDR3 loop: CAWGQGIPYEQYF. The CDR3 bases are TGTGCCTGGGGGCAGGGGATACCCTACGAGCAGTACTTC.

This clone has just one count. The chain uses TRBV9 and TRBJ1-2; D perhaps matches TRBD1 (5 bases). Trimming took off 3 bases at V and 4 bases at J, with 22 bases between the two ends. The CDR3 loop spans 17 amino acids. CDR1 SGDLS and CDR2 YYNGEE come from the germline V gene. CDR3 in DNA: TGTGCCAGCAGCGCCCATAACCGGGGAGACAGCCCCTATGGCTACACCTTC. Translating gives CASSAHNRGDSPYGYTF.

This clone appeared a few times. J is TRBJ2-7 and V is TRBV18; TRBD2 matches 7 bases. From germline, CDR1 is KGHSH and CDR2 LQKENI. V lost 3 bases to trimming and J lost 7 bases; unmatched junction nucleotides: 9. There are 14 residues in the CDR3. The CDR3: CASSPRGTTGEQYF. The CDR3, as DNA: TGTGCCAGCTCACCTCGCGGGACTACGGGGGAGCAGTACTTC.

In its sample, this clone was seen once. The gene calls are TRBV9 and TRBJ1-4, with 12 bases aligning to TRBD1. Looked up from germline, CDR1 is SGDLS and CDR2 is YYNGEE. The CDR3 loop spans 17 amino acids. Trimming cost V 4 bases and J 8 bases; bases outside gene matches: 12. CDR3 residues: CASSSREGTGGAEKLFF. The CDR3, as DNA: TGTGCCAGCAGCTCCAGGGAAGGGACAGGGGGCGCGGAAAAACTGTTTTTT.

This clone was counted at least ten times. The chain combines TRBV10-3 with TRBJ2-5; 7 bases fit TRBD2. CDR1 and CDR2 (germline): ENHRY, SYGVKD. The CDR3 is made up of 11 amino acids. The V segment lost 9 bases and the J segment 2 bases; nucleotides outside the gene matches: 0. CDR3 sequence: CAISGQETQYF. DNA for the CDR3: TGTGCCATTAGCGGGCAAGAGACCCAGTACTTC.